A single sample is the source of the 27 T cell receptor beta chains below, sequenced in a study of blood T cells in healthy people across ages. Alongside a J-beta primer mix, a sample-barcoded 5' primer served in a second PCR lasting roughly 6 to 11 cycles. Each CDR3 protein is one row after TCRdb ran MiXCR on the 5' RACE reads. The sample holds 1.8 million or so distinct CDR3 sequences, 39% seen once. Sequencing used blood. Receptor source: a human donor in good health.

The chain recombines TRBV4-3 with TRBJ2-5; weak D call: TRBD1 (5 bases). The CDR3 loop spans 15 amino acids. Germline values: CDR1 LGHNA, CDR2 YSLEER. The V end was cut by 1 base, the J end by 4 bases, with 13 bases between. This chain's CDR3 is CASSQGRAGRETQYF. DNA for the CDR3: TGCGCCAGCAGCCAAGGAAGGGCAGGGCGAGAGACCCAGTACTTC.

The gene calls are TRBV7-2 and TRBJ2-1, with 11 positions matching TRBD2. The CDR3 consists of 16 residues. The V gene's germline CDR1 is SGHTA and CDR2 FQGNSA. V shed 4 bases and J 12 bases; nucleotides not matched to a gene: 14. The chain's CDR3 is CASSSGAVAGGLRQFF. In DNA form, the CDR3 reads TGTGCCAGCAGCTCCGGGGCGGTAGCGGGGGGGCTGAGGCAGTTCTTC.

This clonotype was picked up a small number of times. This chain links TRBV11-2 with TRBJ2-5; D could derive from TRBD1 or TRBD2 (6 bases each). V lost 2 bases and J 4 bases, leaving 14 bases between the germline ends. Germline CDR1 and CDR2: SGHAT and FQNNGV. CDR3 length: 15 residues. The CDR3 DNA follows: TGTGCCAGCAGCTTACGCGGGACACCTCTAGAGACCCAGTACTTC. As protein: CASSLRGTPLETQYF.

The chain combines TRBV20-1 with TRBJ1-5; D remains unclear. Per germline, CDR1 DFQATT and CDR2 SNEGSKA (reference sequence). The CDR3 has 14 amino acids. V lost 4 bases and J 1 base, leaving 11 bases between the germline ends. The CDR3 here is CSAKFGLSNQPQHF. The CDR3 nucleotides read TGCAGTGCTAAATTTGGTCTCAGCAATCAGCCCCAGCATTTT.

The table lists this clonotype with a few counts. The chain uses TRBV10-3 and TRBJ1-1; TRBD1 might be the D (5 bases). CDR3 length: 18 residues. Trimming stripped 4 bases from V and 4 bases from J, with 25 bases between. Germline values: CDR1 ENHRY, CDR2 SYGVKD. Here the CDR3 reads CAISVGPTEGPRGTEAFF. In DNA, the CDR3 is TGTGCCATCAGTGTAGGCCCCACGGAGGGACCTAGAGGCACTGAAGCTTTCTTT.

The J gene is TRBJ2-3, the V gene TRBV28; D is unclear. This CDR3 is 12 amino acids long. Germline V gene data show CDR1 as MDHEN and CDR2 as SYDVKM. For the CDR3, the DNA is TGTGCAGTCGCACAGAACACAGATACGCAGTATTTT. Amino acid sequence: CAVAQNTDTQYF.

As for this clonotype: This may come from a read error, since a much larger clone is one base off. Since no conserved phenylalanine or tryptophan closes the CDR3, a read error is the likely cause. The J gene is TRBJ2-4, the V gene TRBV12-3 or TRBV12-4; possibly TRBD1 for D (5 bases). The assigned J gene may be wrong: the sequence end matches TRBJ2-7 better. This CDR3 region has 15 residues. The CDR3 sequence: CASSYGRVIDSEQYC. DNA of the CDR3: TGTGCCAGCAGTTACGGCAGGGTAATTGATTCCGAGCAGTACTGC.

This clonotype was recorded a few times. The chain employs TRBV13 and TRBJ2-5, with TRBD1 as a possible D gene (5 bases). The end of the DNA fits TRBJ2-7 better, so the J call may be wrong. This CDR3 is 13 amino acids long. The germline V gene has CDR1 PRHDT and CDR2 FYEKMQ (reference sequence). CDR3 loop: CASRWGPADEQYF. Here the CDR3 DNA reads TGTGCCAGCAGGTGGGGCCCAGCCGACGAGCAGTACTTC.

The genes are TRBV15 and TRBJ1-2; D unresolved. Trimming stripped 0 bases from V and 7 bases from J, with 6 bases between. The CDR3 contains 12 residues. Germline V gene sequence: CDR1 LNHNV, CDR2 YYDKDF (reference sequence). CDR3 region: CATSRDTGGYTF. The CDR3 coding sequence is TGTGCCACCAGCAGAGATACGGGTGGCTACACCTTC.

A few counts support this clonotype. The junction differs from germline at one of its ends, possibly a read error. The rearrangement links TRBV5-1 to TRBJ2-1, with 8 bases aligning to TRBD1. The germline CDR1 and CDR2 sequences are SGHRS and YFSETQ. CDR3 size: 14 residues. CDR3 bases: TGCGCCAGCAGGTTGGACAGGGTCGGAAATGAGCAGTTCTTC. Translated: CASRLDRVGNEQFF.

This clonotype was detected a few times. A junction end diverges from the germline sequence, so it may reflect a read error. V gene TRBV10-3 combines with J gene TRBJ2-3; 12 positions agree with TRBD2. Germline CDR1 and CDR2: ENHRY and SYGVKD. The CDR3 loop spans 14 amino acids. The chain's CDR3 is CAIRTSGDPDTRYF. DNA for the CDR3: TGTGCCATCCGGACTAGCGGGGACCCAGATACGCGGTATTTT.

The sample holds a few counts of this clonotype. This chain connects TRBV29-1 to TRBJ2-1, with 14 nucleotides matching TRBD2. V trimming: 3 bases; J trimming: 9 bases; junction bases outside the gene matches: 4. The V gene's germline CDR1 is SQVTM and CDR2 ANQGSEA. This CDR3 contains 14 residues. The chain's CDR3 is CSVETSGGAVEQFF. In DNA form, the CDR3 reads TGCAGCGTTGAGACTAGCGGGGGGGCGGTTGAGCAGTTCTTC.

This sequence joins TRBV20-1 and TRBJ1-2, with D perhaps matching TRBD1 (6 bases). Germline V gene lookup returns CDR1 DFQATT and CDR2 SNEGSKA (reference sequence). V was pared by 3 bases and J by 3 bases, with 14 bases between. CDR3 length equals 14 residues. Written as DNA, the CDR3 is TGCAGTGCTAGGCAACAGGGTTCGGACTATGGCTACACCTTC. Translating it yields CSARQQGSDYGYTF.

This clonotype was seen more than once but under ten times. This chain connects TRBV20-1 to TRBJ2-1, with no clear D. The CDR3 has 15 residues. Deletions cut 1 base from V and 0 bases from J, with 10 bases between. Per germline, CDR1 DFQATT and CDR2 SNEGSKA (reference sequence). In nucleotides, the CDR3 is TGCAGTGCTAGAGTACACAGACGCTCCTACAATGAGCAGTTCTTC. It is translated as CSARVHRRSYNEQFF.

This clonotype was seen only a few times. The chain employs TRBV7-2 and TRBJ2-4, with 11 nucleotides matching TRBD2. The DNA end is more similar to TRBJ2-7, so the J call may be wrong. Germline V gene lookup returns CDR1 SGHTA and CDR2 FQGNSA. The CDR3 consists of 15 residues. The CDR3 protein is CASSRLAGNSYEQYF. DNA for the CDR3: TGTGCCAGCAGTCGACTAGCGGGGAACTCCTACGAGCAGTACTTC.

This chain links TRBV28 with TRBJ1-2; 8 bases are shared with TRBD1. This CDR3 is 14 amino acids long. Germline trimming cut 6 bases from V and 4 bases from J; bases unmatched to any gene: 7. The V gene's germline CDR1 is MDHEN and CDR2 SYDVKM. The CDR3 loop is CASRSPGTGYGYTF. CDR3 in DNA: TGTGCCAGCAGATCCCCCGGGACAGGCTATGGCTACACCTTC.

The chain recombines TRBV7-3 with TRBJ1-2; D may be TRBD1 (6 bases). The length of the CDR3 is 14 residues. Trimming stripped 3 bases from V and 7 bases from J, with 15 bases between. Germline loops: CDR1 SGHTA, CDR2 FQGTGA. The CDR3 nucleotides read TGTGCCAGCAGCTTTTTTGGGGGGCAGGGTGGCTACACCTTC. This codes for CASSFFGGQGGYTF. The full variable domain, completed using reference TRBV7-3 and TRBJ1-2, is GAGVSQTPSNKVTEKGKYVELRCDPISGHTALYWYRQSLGQGPEFLIYFQGTGAADDSGLPNDRFFAVRPEGSVSTLKIQRTERGDSAVYLCASSFFGGQGGYTFGSGTRLTVV.

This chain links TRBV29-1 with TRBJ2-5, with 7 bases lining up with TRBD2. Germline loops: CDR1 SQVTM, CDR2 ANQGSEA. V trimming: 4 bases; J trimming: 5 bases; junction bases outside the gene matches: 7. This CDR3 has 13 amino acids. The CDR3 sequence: CSVGGWRGETQYF. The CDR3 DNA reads TGCAGCGTTGGGGGCTGGCGGGGGGAGACCCAGTACTTC.

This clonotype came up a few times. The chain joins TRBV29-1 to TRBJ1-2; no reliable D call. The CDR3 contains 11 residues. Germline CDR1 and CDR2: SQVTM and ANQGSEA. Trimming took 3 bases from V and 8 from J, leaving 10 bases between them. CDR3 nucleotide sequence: TGCAGCGTTGAGGTGGTCGGGGGCTACACCTTC. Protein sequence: CSVEVVGGYTF. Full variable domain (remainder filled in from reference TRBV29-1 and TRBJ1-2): SAVISQKPSRDICQRGTSLTIQCQVDSQVTMMFWYRQQPGQSLTLIATANQGSEATYESGFVIDKFPISRPNLTFSTLTVSNMSPEDSSIYLCSVEVVGGYTFGSGTRLTVV.

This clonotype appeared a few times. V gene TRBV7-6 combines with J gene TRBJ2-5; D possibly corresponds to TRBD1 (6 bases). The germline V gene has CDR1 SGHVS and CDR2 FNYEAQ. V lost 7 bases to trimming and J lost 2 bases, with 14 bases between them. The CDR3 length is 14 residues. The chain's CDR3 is CASNPGHFQETQYF. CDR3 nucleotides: TGTGCCAGCAATCCGGGACATTTTCAAGAGACCCAGTACTTC.

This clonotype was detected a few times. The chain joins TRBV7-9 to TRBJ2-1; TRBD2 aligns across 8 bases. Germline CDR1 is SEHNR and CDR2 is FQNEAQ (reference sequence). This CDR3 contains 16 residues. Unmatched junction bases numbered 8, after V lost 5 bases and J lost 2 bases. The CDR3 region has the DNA TGTGCCAGCAGCGCCCGGGGGGGCAGGGCCTACAATGAGCAGTTCTTC. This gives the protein CASSARGGRAYNEQFF.

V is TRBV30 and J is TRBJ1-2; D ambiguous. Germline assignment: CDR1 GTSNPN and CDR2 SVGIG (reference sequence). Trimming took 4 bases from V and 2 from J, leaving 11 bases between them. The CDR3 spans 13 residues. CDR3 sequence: CAWTPNFNYGYTF. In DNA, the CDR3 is TGTGCCTGGACGCCCAATTTCAACTATGGCTACACCTTC.

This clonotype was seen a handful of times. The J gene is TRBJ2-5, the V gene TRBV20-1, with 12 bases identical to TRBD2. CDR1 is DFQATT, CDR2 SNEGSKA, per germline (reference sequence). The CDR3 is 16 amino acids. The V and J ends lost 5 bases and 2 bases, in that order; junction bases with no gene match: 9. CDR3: CSARLGLAGGQETQYF. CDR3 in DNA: TGCAGTGCTCGCCTTGGGCTAGCGGGGGGGCAAGAGACCCAGTACTTC.

The CDR3 is CSVSSGGATTQYF. For the CDR3, the DNA is TGCAGCGTTTCAAGCGGGGGGGCCACTACGCAGTATTTT. V usage is TRBV29-1 and J usage is TRBJ2-3; 10 bases agree with TRBD2. The germline gives CDR1 SQVTM, CDR2 ANQGSEA. Trimming cost V 5 bases and J 8 bases; bases outside gene matches: 7. This CDR3 region has 13 residues.

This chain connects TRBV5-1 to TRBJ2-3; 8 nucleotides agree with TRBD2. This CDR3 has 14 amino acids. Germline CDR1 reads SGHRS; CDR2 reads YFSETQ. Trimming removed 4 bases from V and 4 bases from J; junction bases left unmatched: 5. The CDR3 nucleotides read TGCGCCAGCAGCCGGGGGGGCCTTTCAGATACGCAGTATTTT. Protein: CASSRGGLSDTQYF.

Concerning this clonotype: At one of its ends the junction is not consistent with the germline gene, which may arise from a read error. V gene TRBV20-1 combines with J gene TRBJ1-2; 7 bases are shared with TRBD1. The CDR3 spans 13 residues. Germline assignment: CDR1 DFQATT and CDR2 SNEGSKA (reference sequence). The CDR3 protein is CSAISTGERGYTF. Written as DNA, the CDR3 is TGCAGCGCTATATCAACAGGGGAAAGGGGCTACACCTTC.

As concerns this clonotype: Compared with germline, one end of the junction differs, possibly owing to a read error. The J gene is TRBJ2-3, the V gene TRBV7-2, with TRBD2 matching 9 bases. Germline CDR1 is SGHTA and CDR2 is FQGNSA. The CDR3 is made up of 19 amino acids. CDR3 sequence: CASSLAASGTGFGTGTQYF. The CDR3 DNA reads TGTGCCAGCAGCTTAGCGGCTAGCGGGACCGGGTTTGGAACAGGTACGCAGTATTTT.